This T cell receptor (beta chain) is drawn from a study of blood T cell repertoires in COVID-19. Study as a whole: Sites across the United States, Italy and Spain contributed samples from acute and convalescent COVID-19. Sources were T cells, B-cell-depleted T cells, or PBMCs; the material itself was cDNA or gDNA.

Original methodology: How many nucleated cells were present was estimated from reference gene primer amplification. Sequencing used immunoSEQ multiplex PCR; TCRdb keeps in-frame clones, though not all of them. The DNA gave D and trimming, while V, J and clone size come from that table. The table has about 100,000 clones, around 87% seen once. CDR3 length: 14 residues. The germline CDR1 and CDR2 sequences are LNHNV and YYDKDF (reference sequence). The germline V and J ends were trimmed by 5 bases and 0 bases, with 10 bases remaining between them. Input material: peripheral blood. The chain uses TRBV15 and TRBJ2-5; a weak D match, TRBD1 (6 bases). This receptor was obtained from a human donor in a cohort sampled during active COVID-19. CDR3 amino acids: CATSLDRYQETQYF. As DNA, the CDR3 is TGTGCCACCAGCCTCGACAGGTACCAAGAGACCCAGTACTTC.